These 5 T cell receptor beta chains share one sample of origin, sequenced in a study of post-analysis software for immune sequencing data. The study's findings and limits: The five TRBV segments detected at higher frequency in patients than in controls included TRBV5-6, TRBV5-1 and TRBV20-1.

Included in the TCR beta cDNA libraries were unique molecular identifiers. TCRdb reprocessed the PCR reads with MiXCR, giving one entry per CDR3 protein. The table lists 740,000 or so distinct CDR3 sequences, approximately 53% of them singletons, with roughly 4.4% in the top ten. No antigen has been assigned to these receptors. Sample: blood. Receptor source: a girl aged 5 to 17 with multiple sclerosis.

This clonotype appeared a single time. V gene TRBV20-1 combines with J gene TRBJ2-1; possibly TRBD1 or TRBD2 for D (5 bases each). The CDR3 has 15 residues. The V end was cut by 6 bases, the J end by 4 bases, with 19 bases between. CDR1 and CDR2 (germline): DFQATT, SNEGSKA (reference sequence). This CDR3 reads CSARDRSDSYNEQFF. The CDR3 DNA reads TGCAGTGCCAGGGACCGCTCAGATTCATACAATGAGCAGTTCTTC.

The chain couples TRBV28 to TRBJ2-5; no firm D call. The DNA matches TRBJ2-7 better at its end, which makes the J call doubtful. This CDR3 has 16 amino acids. Per germline, CDR1 MDHEN and CDR2 SYDVKM. CDR3 region: CASSSRARRVYYEQYF. The CDR3 DNA reads TGTGCCAGCAGTTCCCGGGCCAGAAGGGTGTACTACGAGCAGTACTTC.

The chain uses TRBV7-2 and TRBJ2-5, with 8 bases identical to TRBD2. The CDR3 contains 16 residues. Per the germline V gene, CDR1 is SGHTA and CDR2 is FQGNSA. Losses at the gene ends were 3 bases for V and 3 bases for J; bases not matched to a gene: 9. Here the CDR3 DNA reads TGTGCCAGCAGCTTGAGGGGCGCAGCGGGAGAAGAGACCCAGTACTTC. This sequence encodes CASSLRGAAGEETQYF.

Of note for this clonotype: A read error may account for a junction end that differs from germline. The rearrangement joins TRBV5-1 to TRBJ1-1; D ambiguous. Germline CDR1 reads SGHRS; CDR2 reads YFSETQ. This CDR3 is 11 amino acids long. CDR3 bases: TGTGCCAGCAGCTTCCAGCATGAAGCTTTCTTT. This codes for CASSFQHEAFF.

This clonotype showed up just a few times. V gene TRBV12-3 or TRBV12-4 combines with J gene TRBJ2-7; 9 nucleotides line up with TRBD1. The CDR3 is 14 residues long. V shed 3 bases, J shed 5 bases, and the junction held 5 bases outside the gene matches. CDR3 sequence: CASSFRDRANEQYF. As DNA, the CDR3 is TGTGCCAGCAGTTTTCGGGACAGGGCTAACGAGCAGTACTTC.